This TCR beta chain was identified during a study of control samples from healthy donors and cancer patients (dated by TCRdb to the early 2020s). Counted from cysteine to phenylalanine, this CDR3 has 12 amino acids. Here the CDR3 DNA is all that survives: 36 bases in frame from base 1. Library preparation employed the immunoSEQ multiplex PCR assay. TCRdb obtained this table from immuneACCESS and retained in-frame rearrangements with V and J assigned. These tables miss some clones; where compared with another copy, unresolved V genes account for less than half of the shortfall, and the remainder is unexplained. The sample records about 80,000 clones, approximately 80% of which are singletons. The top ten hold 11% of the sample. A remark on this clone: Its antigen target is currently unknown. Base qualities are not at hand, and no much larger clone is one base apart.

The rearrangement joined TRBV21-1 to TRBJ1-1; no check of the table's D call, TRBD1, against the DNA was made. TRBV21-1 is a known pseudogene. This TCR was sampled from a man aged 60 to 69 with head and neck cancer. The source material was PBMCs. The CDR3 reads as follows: CASSKYRGRAFF. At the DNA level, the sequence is TGTGCCAGCAGCAAATACAGGGGGCGAGCTTTCTTT.